The rows below give T cell receptor beta chains drawn from one sample of a study of CD8 T cells in Susac syndrome. TCRdb reprocessed the immunoSEQ multiplex PCR reads with MiXCR, giving one entry per CDR3 protein. The sample comprises 150,000 to 200,000 distinct CDR3 sequences, around 93% of which are singletons, and 0.1% rests with the top ten. The sequenced sample was CD4+ T cells from PBMCs. The receptors originated from a human donor in good health. The CDR3 runs from the conserved cysteine through the conserved F or W. The D gene is left open where the match is weak. Size values are once, few and many counts, or a class for expanded clones, and some rows have none.

16	NA	TRBJ2-3	NA	TRBV14	TGTGCCAGCAGCCAAGATCGTCAACTAGGAGGGGATACGCAGTATTTT	CASSQDRQLGGDTQYF
11	once	TRBJ1-1	NA	TRBV4-1	TGCGCCAGCAGCCAGTTTGAGAGGGCTTTCTTT	CASSQFERAFF
15	NA	TRBJ2-2	TRBD1	TRBV15	TGTGCCACCACTCCGGGACAGGGGATCACCGGGGAGCTGTTTTTT	CATTPGQGITGELFF
15	NA	TRBJ1-2	TRBD1	TRBV7-2	TGTGCCAGCAGCGTCGACAGGGCTTCCTCCTATGGCTACACCTTC	CASSVDRASSYGYTF
16	NA	TRBJ2-3	TRBD2	TRBV6-1	TGTGCCAGCAGTGGCACTAGCGGGGGGGCTGCAGATACGCAGTATTTT	CASSGTSGGAADTQYF
14	NA	TRBJ2-3	NA	TRBV24-1	TGTGCCACCGGGCGAGGCGGAAACGGGGATACGCAGTATTTT	CATGRGGNGDTQYF
12	NA	TRBJ1-4	TRBD1	TRBV20-1	TGCAGTGGAAGACAGGGAGCTGAAAAACTGTTTTTT	CSGRQGAEKLFF
16	NA	TRBJ1-1	NA	TRBV5-6	TGTGCCAGCAGCCCGGACGCGGCCTCCCGAGGCACTGAAGCTTTCTTT	CASSPDAASRGTEAFF
14	NA	TRBJ1-1	NA	TRBV7-2	TGTGCCAGCACCCCTGGCGGGGCGCTCACTGAAGCTTTCTTT	CASTPGGALTEAFF
18	NA	TRBJ2-1	NA	TRBV3-1	TGTGCCAGCAGCCACCCACCCTCGGCGGGGACGGTGCCCAATGAGCAGTTCTTC	CASSHPPSAGTVPNEQFF
15	NA	TRBJ2-2	TRBD2	TRBV7-2	TGTGCCAGCAGCTTACATGGGGGGGGAACCGGGGAGCTGTTTTTT	CASSLHGGGTGELFF
16	NA	TRBJ2-7	TRBD1	TRBV12-3/TRBV12-4	TGTGCCAGCAGTTGGGAACCGGGACAGGGGACGCGTGAGCAGTACTTC	CASSWEPGQGTREQYF
15	once	TRBJ2-1	NA	TRBV5-1	TGCGCCAGCACTACTAAGGGGGGCCTCTACAATGAGCAGTTCTTC	CASTTKGGLYNEQFF
12	NA	TRBJ2-3	NA	TRBV6-2/TRBV6-3	TGTGCCAGCAGCCACAACACAGATACGCAGTATTTT	CASSHNTDTQYF
14	once	TRBJ2-2	NA	TRBV25-1	TGTGCCAGCAGTGAATCTGGGATTACCGGGGAGCTGTTTTTT	CASSESGITGELFF